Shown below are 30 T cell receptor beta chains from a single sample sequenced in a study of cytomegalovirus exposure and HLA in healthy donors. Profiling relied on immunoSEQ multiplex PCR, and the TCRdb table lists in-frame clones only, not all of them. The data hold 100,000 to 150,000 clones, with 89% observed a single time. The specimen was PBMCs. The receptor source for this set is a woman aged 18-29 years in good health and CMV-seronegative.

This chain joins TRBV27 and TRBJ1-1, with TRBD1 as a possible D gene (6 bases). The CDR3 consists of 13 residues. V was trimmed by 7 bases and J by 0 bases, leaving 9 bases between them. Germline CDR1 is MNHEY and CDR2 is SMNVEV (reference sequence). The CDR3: CASMDSLNTEAFF. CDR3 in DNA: TGTGCCAGCATGGACAGTCTGAACACTGAAGCTTTCTTT.

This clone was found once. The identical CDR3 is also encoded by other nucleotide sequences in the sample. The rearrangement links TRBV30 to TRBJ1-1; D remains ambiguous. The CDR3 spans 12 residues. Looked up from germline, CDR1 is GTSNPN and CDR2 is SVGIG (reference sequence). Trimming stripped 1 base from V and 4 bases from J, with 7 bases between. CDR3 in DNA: TGTGCCTGGAGTGGTGGCGGCACTGAAGCTTTCTTT. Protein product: CAWSGGGTEAFF.

This CDR3 is CASSQTGSGNTIYF. CDR3 bases: TGCGCCAGCAGCCAGACAGGGTCAGGAAACACCATATATTTT. The gene calls are TRBV4-1 and TRBJ1-3; TRBD1 aligns across 7 bases. The CDR3 sequence is 14 residues long. V lost 3 bases and J lost 4; bases outside the gene matches: 3. CDR1 and CDR2 from the germline V gene are MGHRA and YSYEKL.

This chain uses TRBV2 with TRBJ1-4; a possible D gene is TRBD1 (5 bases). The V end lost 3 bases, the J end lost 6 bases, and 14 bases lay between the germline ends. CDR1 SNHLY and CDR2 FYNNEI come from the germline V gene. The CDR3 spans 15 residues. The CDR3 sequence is CASSEWGVMDEKLFF. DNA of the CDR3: TGTGCCAGCAGTGAGTGGGGGGTGATGGATGAAAAACTGTTTTTT.

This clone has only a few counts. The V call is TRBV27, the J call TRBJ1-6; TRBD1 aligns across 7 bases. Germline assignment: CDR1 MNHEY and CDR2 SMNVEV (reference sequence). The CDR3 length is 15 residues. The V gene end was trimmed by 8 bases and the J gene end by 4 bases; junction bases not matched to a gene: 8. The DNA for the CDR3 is TGTGCCAGCCGATACGGACAGGATTATAATTCACCCCTCCACTTT. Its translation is CASRYGQDYNSPLHF.

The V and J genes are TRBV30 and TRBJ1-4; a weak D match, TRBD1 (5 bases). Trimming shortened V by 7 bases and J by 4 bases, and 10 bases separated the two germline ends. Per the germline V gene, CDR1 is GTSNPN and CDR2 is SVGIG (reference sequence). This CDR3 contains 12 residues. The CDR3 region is CASWTYNEKLFF. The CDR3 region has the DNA TGTGCCTCCTGGACATATAATGAAAAACTGTTTTTT.

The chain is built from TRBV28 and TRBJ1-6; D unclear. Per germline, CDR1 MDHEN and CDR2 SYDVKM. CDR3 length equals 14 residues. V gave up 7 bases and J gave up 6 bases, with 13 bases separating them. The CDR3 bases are TGTGCCAGCACTGGGCCGCTTGGTAATTCACCCCTCCACTTT. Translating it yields CASTGPLGNSPLHF.

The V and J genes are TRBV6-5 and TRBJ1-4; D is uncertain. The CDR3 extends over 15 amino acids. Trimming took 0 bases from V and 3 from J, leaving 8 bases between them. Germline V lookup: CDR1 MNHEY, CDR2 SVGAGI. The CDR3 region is CASSYSIQSNEKLFF. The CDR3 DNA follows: TGTGCCAGCAGTTACTCGATACAGTCTAATGAAAAACTGTTTTTT.

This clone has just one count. In nucleotides, the CDR3 is TGTGCCAGCACCCCTCAATTTGAGTCCCCAGATACGCAGTATTTT. Protein product: CASTPQFESPDTQYF. The gene calls are TRBV28 and TRBJ2-3, with no clear D. Trimming removed 7 bases from V and 4 bases from J, with 18 bases in between. Germline V gene data show CDR1 as MDHEN and CDR2 as SYDVKM. The CDR3 sequence is 15 residues long.

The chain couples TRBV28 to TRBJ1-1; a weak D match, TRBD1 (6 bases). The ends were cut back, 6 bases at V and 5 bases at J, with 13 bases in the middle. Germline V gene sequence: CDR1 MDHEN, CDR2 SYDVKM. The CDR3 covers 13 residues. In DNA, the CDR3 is TGTGCCAGCAGCGAGCCACAGGGAACTGAAGCTTTCTTT. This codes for CASSEPQGTEAFF.

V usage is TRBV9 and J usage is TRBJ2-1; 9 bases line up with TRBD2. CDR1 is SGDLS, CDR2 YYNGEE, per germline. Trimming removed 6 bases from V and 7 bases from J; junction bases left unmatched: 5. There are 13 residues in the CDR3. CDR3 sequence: CASMDSGSNEQFF. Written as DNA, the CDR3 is TGTGCCAGCATGGATAGCGGGAGTAATGAGCAGTTCTTC.

In DNA, the CDR3 is TGTGCCAGCAGTTTTTTCGCAGGGTCGGCCTATGGCTACACCTTC. Translating gives CASSFFAGSAYGYTF. This sequence joins TRBV28 and TRBJ1-2; tentatively, D is TRBD1 (5 bases). V shed 3 bases and J shed 4 bases, with 15 bases lying between them. In germline, CDR1 is MDHEN, CDR2 SYDVKM. CDR3 length: 15 amino acids.

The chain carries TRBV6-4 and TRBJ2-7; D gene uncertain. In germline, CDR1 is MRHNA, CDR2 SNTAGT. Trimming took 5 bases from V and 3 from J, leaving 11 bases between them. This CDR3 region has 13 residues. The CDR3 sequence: CASSFRRSYEQYV. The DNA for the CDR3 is TGTGCCAGCAGTTTCAGAAGGAGCTACGAGCAGTACGTC.

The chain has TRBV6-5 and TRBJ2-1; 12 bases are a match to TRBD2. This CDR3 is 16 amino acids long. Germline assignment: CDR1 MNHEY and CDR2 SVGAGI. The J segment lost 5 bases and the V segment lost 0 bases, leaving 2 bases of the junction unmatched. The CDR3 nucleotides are TGTGCCAGCAGTTACTCACTAGCGGGAGGAAACAATGAGCAGTTCTTC. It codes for CASSYSLAGGNNEQFF.

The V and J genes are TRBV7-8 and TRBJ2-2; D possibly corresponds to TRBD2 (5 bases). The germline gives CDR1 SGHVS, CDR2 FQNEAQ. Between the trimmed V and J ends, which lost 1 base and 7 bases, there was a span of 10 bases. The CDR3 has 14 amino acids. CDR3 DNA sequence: TGTGCCAGCAGCTTAGAAGCGGAAGTCGGGGAGCTGTTTTTT. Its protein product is CASSLEAEVGELFF.

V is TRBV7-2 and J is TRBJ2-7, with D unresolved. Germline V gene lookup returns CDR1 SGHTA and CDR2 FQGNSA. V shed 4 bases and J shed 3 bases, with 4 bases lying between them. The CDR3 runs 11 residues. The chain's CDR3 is CASSSLYEQYF. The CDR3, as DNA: TGTGCCAGCAGCTCCCTCTACGAGCAGTACTTC.

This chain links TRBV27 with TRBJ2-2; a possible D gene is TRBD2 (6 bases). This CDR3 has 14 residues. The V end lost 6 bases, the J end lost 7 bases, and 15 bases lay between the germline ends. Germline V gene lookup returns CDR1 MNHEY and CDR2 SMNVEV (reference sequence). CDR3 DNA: TGTGCCAGCAGCCCGCGGTGGGGGGTCGGGGAGCTGTTTTTT. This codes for CASSPRWGVGELFF.

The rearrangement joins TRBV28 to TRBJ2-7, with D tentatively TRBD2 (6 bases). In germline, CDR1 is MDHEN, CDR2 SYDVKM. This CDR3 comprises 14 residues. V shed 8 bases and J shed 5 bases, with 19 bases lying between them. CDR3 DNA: TGTGCCAGCGGAGCGGGCTCCCTTAGCGACGAGCAGTACTTC. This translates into CASGAGSLSDEQYF. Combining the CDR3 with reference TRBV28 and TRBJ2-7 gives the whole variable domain DVKVTQSSRYLVKRTGEKVFLECVQDMDHENMFWYRQDPGLGLRLIYFSYDVKMKEKGDIPEGYSVSREKKERFSLILESASTNQTSMYLCASGAGSLSDEQYFGPGTRLTVT.

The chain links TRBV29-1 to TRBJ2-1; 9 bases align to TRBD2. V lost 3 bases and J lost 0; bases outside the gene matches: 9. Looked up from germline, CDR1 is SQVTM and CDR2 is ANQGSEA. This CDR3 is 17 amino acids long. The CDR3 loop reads CSVEGLAPLSSYNEQFF. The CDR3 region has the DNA TGCAGCGTTGAGGGACTAGCTCCGCTTAGCTCCTACAATGAGCAGTTCTTC.

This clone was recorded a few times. In DNA form, the CDR3 reads TGTGCCAGTAGTCGCCGGGACAGGGGCAACACCATATATTTT. It specifies CASSRRDRGNTIYF. The chain couples TRBV19 to TRBJ1-3, with TRBD1 matching 10 bases. Germline V lookup: CDR1 LNHDA, CDR2 SQIVND (reference sequence). This CDR3 is 14 amino acids long. Unmatched junction bases numbered 5, after V lost 5 bases and J lost 7 bases.

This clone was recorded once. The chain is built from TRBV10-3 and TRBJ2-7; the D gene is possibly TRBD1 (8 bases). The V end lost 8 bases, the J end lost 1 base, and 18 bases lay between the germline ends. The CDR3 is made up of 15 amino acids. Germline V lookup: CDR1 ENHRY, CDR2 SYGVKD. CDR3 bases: TGTGCCATCCAACCTACAGGGGGGGAGTCCTACGAGCAGTACTTC. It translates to CAIQPTGGESYEQYF.

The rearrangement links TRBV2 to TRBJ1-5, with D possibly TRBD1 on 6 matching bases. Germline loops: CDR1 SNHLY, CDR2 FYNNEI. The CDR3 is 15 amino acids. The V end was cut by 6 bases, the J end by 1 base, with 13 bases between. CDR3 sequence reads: CASRGLGTSNQPQHF. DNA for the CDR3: TGTGCCAGCAGGGGATTGGGGACAAGCAATCAGCCCCAGCATTTT.

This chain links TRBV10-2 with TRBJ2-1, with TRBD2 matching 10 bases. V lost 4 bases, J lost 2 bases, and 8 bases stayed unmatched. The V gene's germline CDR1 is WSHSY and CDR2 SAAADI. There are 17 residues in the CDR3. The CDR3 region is CASSAPGLANPYNEQFF. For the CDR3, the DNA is TGCGCCAGCAGTGCCCCGGGACTAGCGAACCCCTACAATGAGCAGTTCTTC.

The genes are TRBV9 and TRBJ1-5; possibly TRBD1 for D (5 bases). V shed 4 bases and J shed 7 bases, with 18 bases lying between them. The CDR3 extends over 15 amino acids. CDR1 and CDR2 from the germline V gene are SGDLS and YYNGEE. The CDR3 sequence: CASSRTGTTIQPQHF. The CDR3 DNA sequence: TGTGCCAGCAGCCGAACCGGGACTACAATACAGCCCCAGCATTTT.

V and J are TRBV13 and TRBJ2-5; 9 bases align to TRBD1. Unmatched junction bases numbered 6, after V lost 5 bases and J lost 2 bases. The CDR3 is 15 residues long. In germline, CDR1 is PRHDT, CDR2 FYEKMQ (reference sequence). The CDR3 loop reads CASSHGTGTQETQYF. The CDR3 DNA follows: TGTGCCAGCAGCCACGGGACAGGGACACAAGAGACCCAGTACTTC.

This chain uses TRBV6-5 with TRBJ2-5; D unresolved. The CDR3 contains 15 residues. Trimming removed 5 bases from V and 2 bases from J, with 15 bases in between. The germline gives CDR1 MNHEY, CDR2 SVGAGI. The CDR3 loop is CASSPSYRVQETQYF. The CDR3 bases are TGTGCCAGCAGTCCGAGTTACCGAGTACAAGAGACCCAGTACTTC.

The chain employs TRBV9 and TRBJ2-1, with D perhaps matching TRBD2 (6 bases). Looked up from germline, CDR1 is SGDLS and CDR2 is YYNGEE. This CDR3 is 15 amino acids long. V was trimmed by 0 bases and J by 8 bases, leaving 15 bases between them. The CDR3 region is CASSVGGLVMDEQFF. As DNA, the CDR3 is TGTGCCAGCAGCGTAGGGGGACTGGTAATGGATGAGCAGTTCTTC.

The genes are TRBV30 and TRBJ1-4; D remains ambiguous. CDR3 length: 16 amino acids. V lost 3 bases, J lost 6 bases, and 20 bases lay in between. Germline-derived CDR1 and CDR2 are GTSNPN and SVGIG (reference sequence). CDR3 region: CAWRRVAGRTDEKLFF. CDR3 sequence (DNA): TGTGCCTGGAGGAGAGTGGCGGGCAGAACCGATGAAAAACTGTTTTTT.

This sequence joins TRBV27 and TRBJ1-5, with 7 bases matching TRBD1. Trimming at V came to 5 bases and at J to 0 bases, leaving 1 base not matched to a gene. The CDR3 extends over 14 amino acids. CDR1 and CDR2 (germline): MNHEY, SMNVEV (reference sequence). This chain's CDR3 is CASSRQGSNQPQHF. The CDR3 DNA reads TGTGCCAGCAGTCGACAGGGTAGCAATCAGCCCCAGCATTTT.

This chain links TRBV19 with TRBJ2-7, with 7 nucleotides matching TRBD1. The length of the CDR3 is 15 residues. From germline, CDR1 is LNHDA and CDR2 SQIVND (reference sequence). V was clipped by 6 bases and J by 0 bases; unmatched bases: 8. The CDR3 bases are TGTGCCAGTAGAGCCGGGACAGAGAGCTCCTACGAGCAGTACTTC. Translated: CASRAGTESSYEQYF.